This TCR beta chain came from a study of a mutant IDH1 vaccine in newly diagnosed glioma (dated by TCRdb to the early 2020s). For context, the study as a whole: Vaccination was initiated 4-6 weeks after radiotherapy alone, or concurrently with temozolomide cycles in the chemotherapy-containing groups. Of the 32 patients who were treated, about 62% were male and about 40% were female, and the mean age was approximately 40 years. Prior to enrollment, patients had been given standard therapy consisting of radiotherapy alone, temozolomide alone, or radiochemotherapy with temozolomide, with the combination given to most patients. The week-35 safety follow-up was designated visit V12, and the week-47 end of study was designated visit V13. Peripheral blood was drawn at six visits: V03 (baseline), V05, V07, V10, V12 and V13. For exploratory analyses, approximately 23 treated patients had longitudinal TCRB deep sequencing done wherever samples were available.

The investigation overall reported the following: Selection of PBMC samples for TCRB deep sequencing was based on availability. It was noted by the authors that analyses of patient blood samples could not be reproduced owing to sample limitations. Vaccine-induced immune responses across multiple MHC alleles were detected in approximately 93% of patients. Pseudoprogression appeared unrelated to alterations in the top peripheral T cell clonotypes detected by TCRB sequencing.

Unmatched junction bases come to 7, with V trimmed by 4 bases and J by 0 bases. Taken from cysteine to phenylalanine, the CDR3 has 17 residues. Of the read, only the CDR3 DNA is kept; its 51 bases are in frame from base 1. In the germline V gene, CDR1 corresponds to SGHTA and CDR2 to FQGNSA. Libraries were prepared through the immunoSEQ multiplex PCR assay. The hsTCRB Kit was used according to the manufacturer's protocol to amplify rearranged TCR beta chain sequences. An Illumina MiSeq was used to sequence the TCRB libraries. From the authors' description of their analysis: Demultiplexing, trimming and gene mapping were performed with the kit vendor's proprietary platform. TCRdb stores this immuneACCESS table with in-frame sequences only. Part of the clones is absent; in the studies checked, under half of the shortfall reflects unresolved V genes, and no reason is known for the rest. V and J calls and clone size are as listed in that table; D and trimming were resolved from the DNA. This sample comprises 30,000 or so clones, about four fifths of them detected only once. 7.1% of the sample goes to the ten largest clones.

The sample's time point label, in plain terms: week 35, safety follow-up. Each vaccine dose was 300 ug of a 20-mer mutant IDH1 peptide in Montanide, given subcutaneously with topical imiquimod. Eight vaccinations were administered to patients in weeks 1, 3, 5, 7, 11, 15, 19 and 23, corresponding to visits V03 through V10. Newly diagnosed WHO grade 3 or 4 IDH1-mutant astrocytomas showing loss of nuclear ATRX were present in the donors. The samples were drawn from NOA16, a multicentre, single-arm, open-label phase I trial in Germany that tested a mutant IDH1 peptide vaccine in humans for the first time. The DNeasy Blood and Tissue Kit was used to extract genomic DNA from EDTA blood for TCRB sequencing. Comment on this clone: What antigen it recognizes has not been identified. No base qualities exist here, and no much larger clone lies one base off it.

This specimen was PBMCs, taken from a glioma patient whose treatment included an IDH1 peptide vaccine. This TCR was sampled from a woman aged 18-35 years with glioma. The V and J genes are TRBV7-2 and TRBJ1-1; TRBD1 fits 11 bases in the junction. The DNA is TGTGCCAGCAGCTCCTGGGACAGGGGGTACATGAACACTGAAGCTTTCTTT. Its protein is CASSSWDRGYMNTEAFF.